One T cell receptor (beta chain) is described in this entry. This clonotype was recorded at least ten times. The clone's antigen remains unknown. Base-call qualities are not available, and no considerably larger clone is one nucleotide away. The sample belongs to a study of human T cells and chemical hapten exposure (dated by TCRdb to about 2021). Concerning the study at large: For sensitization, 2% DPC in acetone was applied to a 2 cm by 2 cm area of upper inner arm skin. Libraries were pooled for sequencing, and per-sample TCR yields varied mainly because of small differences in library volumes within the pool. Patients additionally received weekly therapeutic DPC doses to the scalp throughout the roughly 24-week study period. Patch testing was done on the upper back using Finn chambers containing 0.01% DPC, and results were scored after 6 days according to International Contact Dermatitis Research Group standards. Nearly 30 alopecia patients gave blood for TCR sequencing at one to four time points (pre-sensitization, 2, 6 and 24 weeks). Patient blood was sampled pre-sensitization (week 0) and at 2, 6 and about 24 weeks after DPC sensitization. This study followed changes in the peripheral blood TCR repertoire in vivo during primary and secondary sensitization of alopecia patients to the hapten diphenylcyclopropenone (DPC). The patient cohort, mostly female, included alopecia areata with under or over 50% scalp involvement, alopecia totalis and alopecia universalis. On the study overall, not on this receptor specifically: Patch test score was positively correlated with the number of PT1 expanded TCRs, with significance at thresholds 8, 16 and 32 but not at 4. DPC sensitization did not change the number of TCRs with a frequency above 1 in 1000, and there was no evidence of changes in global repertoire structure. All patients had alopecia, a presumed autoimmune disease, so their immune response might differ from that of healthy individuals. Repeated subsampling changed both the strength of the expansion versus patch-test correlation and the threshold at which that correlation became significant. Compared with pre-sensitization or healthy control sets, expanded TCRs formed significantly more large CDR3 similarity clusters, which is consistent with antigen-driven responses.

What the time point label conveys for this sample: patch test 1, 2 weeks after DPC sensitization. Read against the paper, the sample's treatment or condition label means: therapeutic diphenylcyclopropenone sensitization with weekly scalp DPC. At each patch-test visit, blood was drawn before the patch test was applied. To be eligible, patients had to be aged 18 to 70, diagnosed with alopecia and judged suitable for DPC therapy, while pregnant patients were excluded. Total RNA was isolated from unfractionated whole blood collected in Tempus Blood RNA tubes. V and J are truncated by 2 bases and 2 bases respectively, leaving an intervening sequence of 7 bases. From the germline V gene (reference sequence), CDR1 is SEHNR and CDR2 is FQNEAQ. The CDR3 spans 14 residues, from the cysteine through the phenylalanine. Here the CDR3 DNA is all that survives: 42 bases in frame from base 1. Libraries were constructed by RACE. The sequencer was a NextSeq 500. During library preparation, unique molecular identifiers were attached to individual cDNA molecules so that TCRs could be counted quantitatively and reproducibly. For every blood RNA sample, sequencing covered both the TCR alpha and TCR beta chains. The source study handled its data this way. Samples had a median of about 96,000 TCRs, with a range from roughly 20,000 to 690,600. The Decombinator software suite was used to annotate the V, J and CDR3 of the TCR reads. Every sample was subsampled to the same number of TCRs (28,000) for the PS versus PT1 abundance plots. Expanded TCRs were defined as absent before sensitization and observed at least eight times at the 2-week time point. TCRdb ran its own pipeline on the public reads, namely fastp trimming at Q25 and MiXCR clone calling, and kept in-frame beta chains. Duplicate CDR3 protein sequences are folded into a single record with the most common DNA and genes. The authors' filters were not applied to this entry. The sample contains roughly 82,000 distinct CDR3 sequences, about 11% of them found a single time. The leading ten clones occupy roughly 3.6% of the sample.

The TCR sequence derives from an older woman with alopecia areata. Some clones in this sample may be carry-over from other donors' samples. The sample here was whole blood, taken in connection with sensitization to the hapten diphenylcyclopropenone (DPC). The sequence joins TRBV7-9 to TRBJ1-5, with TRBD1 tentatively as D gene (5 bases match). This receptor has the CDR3 CASSLSGGNQPQHF. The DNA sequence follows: TGTGCCAGCAGCTTATCGGGGGGCAATCAGCCCCAGCATTTT.